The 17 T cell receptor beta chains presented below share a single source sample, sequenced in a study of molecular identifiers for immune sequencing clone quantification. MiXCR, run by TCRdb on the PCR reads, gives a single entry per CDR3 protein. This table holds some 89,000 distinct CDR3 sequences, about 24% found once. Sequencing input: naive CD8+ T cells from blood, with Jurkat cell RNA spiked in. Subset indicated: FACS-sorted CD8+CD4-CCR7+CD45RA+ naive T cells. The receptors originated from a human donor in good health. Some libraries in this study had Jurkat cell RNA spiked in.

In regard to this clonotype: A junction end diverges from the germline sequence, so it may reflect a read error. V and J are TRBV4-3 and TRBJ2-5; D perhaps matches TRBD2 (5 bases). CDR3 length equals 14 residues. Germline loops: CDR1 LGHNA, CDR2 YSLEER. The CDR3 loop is CARRQEADQETQYF. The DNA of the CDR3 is TGCGCCCGCCGCCAAGAAGCGGATCAAGAGACGCAGTACTTC.

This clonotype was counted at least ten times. The CDR3, as DNA: TGCAGTGCTAAGGGGGCAGAGACCCAGTACTTC. Translated, it gives CSAKGAETQYF. This sequence joins TRBV20-1 and TRBJ2-5, with 7 bases that match TRBD1. Germline trimming cut 4 bases from V and 4 bases from J; bases unmatched to any gene: 0. CDR1 is DFQATT, CDR2 SNEGSKA, per germline (reference sequence). The length of the CDR3 is 11 residues.

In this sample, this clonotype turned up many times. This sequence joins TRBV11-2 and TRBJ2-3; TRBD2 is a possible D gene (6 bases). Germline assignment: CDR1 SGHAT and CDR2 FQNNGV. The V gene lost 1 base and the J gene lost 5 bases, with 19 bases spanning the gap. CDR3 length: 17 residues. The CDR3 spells CASSLVGGGLARDTQYF. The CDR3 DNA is TGTGCCAGCAGCTTAGTGGGAGGCGGGCTAGCGAGAGATACGCAGTATTTT.

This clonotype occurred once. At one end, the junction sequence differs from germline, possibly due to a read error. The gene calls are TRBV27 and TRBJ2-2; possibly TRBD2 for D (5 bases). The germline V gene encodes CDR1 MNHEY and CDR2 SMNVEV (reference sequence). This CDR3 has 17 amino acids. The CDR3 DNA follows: TGTGCCACCCAAAGCTGGGCCCAACTCATCAACACCGGGGAGCCGTTTTTT. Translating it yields CATQSWAQLINTGEPFF.

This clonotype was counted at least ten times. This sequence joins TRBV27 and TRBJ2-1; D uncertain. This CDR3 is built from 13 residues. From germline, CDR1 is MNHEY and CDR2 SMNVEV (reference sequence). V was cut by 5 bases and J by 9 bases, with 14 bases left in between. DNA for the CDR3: TGTGCCAGCAGTCCGACCCGCCCCGTTGAGCAGTTCTTC. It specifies CASSPTRPVEQFF.

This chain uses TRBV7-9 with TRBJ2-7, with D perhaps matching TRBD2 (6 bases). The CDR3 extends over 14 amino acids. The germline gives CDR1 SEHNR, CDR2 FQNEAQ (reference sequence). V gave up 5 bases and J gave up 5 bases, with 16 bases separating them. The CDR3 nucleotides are TGTGCCAGCAGCAGGGAACGGGAGTACAACGAGCAGTACTTC. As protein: CASSREREYNEQYF.

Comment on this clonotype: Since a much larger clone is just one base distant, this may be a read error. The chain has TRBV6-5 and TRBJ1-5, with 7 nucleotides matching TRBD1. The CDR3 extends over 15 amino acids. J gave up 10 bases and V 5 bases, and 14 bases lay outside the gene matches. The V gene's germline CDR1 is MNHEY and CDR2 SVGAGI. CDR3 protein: CASSPGTESIYPQHF. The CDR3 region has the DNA TGTGCCAGCAGTCCTGGGACAGAATCAATATATCCCCAGCATTTT.

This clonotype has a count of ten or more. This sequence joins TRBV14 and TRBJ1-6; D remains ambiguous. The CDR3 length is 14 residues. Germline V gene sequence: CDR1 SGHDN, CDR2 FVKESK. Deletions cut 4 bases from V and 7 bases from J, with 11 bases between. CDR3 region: CASSRPGLNSPLHF. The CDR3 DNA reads TGTGCCAGCAGCCGGCCGGGCCTAAATTCACCCCTCCACTTT.

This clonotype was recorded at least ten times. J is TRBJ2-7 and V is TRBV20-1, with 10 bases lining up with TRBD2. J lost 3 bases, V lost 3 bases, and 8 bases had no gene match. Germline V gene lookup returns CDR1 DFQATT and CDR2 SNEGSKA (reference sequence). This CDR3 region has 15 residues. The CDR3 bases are TGCAGTGCTAGTAGGCTAGCGGGAGTGGGCTACGAGCAGTACTTC. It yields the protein CSASRLAGVGYEQYF.

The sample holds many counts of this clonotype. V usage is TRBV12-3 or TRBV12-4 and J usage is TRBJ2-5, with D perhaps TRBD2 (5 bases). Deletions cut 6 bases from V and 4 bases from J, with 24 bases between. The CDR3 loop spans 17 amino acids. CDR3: CASSPWDRSGRGETQYF. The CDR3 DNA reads TGTGCCAGCAGCCCCTGGGATCGGAGCGGACGGGGAGAGACCCAGTACTTC.

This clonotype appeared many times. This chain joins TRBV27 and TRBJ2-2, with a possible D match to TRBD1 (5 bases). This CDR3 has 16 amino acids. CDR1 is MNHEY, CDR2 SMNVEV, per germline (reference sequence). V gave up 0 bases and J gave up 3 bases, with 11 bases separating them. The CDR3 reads CASSLSGAPDTGELFF. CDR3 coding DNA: TGTGCCAGCAGTTTATCAGGGGCGCCGGACACCGGGGAGCTGTTTTTT.

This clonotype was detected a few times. CDR3 sequence reads: CASSVEDSGIQETQYF. CDR3 coding DNA: TGTGCCAGCAGCGTAGAAGACTCGGGGATTCAAGAGACCCAGTACTTC. V usage is TRBV9 and J usage is TRBJ2-5, with D maybe TRBD2 (5 bases). The germline V gene has CDR1 SGDLS and CDR2 YYNGEE. The CDR3 totals 16 residues. V gave up 0 bases and J gave up 2 bases, with 14 bases separating them.

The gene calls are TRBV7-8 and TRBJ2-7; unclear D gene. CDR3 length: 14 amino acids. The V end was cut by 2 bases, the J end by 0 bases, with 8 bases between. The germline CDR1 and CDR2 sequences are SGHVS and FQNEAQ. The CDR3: CASSLSLGSYEQYF. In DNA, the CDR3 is TGTGCCAGCAGCTTATCTCTAGGCTCCTACGAGCAGTACTTC. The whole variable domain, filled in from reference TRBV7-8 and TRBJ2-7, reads GAGVSQSPRYKVAKRGQDVALRCDPISGHVSLFWYQQALGQGPEFLTYFQNEAQLDKSGLPSDRFFAERPEGSVSTLKIQRTQQEDSAVYLCASSLSLGSYEQYFGPGTRLTVT.

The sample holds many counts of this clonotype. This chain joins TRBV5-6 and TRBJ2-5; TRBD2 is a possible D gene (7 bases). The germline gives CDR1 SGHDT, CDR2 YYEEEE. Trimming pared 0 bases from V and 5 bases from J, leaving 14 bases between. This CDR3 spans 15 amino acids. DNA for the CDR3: TGTGCCAGCAGCTTGGTACGGGGGGCTTGGGAGACCCAGTACTTC. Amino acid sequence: CASSLVRGAWETQYF.

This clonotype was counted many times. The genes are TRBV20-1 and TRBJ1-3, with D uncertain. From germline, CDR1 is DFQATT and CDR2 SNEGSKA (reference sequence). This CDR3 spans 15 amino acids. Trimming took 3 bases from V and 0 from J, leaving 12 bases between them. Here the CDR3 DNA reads TGCAGTGCTAGCGGCAGGCCCAACTCTGGAAACACCATATATTTT. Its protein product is CSASGRPNSGNTIYF.

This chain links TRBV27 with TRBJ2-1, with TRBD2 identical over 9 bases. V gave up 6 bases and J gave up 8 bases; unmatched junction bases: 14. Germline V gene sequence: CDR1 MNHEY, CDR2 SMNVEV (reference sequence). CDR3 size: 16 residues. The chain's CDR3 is CASRPNSGSLSDEQFF. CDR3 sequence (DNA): TGTGCCAGCAGACCCAATAGCGGGAGCCTAAGTGATGAGCAGTTCTTC.

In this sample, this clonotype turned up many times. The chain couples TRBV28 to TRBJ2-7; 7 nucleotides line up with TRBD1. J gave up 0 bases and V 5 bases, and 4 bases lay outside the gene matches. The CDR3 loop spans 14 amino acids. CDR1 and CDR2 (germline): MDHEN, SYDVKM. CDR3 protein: CASSNRGFSYEQYF. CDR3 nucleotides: TGTGCCAGCAGTAACAGGGGATTCTCCTACGAGCAGTACTTC.